This is a list of T cell receptor beta chains from one sample in a study of beta chain features in type 1 diabetes. Assay: immunoSEQ multiplex PCR; the TCRdb copy retains only in-frame clones and omits some. The sample records hundreds of thousands of clones, 15% to 19% being singletons. Sequenced material: naive CD4+ T cells from blood. The receptor set was obtained from a man between 18 and 29 years old in good health. Both conserved end residues are part of each CDR3. Fields, in order: J gene, clone size, V gene, D gene, CDR3 DNA, CDR3 protein. A D gene is named only where the DNA matches it firmly. Expanded clones are given a class, and other clones once, few, many or no size at all.

TRBJ2-7,few,TRBV7-3,NA,TGTGCCAGCTCTTCGACAGGACCCACTTTGGAGCAGTACTTC,CASSSTGPTLEQYF
TRBJ2-1,NA,TRBV27,TRBD2,TGTGCCAGCAGTCCGAGACCCCTCTACCCCGGGGGGAATAATGAGCAGTTCTTC,CASSPRPLYPGGNNEQFF
TRBJ2-7,few,TRBV12-5,TRBD1,TGTGCTAGTGGTTTGGTCCGCACAGGGGGCATCTACGAGCAGTACTTC,CASGLVRTGGIYEQYF
TRBJ2-5,NA,TRBV7-2,NA,TGTGCCAGCAGCTTACGAGGTATACAGGGTTATCAGGAGACCCAGTACTTC,CASSLRGIQGYQETQYF
TRBJ1-2,few,TRBV10-3,TRBD1,TGTGCCATCAGTGCGGGACAGGGTCCTGGCTACACCTTC,CAISAGQGPGYTF
TRBJ1-6,NA,TRBV5-4,NA,TGTGCCAGCAGCTTTTACCGCAGGGCTAACTCACCCCTCCACTTT,CASSFYRRANSPLHF
TRBJ2-3,NA,TRBV5-4,NA,TGTGCCAGCAGCTTGGGAGGTACGAGCCCCAGTACGCAGTATTTT,CASSLGGTSPSTQYF
TRBJ2-7,NA,TRBV20-1,NA,TGCAGTGCTGCGGACCCGGCCCTTCAGTACTTC,CSAADPALQYF
TRBJ1-1,NA,TRBV5-4,TRBD1,TGTGCCAGCAGCTTGGGGGTCAGAGGGGGCGTTAGCACTGAAGCTTTCTTT,CASSLGVRGGVSTEAFF
TRBJ1-1,few,TRBV6-5,NA,TGTGCCAGCAGTTACGCAGGGCGGGTTGGCACTGAAGCTTTCTTT,CASSYAGRVGTEAFF
TRBJ2-3,NA,TRBV5-4,NA,TGTGCCAGCAGCCAACCGGGGGCGGGGGATACGCAGTATTTT,CASSQPGAGDTQYF
TRBJ2-3,NA,TRBV29-1,TRBD1,TGCAGCGCGGGACAGGGGAAGATCTCAGATACGCAGTATTTT,CSAGQGKISDTQYF
TRBJ1-1,NA,TRBV2,TRBD1,TGTGCCAGCAGTGCGACAGGGTTGGACACTGAAGCTTTCTTT,CASSATGLDTEAFF
TRBJ1-1,NA,TRBV10-3,NA,TGTGCCATCAACGGGGACGGTATGAACACTGAAGCTTTCTTT,CAINGDGMNTEAFF
TRBJ1-2,few,TRBV9,TRBD1,TGTGCCAGCACCCTGACCTCCGGACAGGGAGGACATGGCTACACCTTC,CASTLTSGQGGHGYTF
TRBJ2-3,few,TRBV18,NA,TGTGCCAGCTCACGGTACACGGGCCGCACAGATACGCAGTATTTT,CASSRYTGRTDTQYF
TRBJ2-7,once,TRBV2,TRBD2,TGTGCCAGCAGTAAAAGCGGGGCCTACGAGCAGTACTTC,CASSKSGAYEQYF
TRBJ2-7,few,TRBV7-2,NA,TGTGCCAGCAGACAAGGACAGACGTCCTACGAGCAGTACTTC,CASRQGQTSYEQYF
TRBJ2-5,few,TRBV5-1,TRBD2,TGCGCCAGCAGAAGAGCGGGGGATGGGACGGAGACCCAGTACTTC,CASRRAGDGTETQYF
TRBJ1-4,NA,TRBV18,NA,TGTGCCAGCTCACCAACATCAACTAATGAAAAACTGTTTTTT,CASSPTSTNEKLFF
TRBJ1-1,few,TRBV29-1,TRBD1,TGCAGCGTTGGACGGGACAGGGGGCTTAGGTTGGACACTGAAGCTTTCTTT,CSVGRDRGLRLDTEAFF
TRBJ1-6,NA,TRBV7-6,NA,TGTGCCAGCGGGGTGTGGGCCTACAATTCACCCCTCCACTTT,CASGVWAYNSPLHF
TRBJ2-1,NA,TRBV7-9,NA,TGTGCCAGCAGCTTAGTTGGGAGTGAGCAGTTCTTC,CASSLVGSEQFF
TRBJ1-1,NA,TRBV25-1,NA,TGTGCCAGCACTCCCGTTGTGGGCCGAGGGTTGAACACTGAAGCTTTCTTT,CASTPVVGRGLNTEAFF
TRBJ2-2,NA,TRBV4-3,NA,TGCGCCAGCAGCCCAACCCCGGGGGCCCGTAGGACCGGGGAGCTGTTTTTT,CASSPTPGARRTGELFF
TRBJ2-3,few,TRBV27,TRBD2,TGTGCCAGCAGACAAAATAGCGGGGGGGGGACAGATACGCAGTATTTT,CASRQNSGGGTDTQYF
TRBJ1-1,NA,TRBV6-5,NA,TGTGCCAGCAGTCCCGGGACATACACTGAAGCTTTCTTT,CASSPGTYTEAFF
TRBJ2-7,NA,TRBV21-1,NA,TGTGCCAGCAGCAAGCCTGCCTACGAGCAGTACTTC,CASSKPAYEQYF
TRBJ2-7,few,TRBV7-2,NA,TGTGCCAGCAGCTTAGGGACTGCCTACGAGCAGTACTTC,CASSLGTAYEQYF
TRBJ2-3,NA,TRBV12-5,NA,TGTGCTAGTGGACCGGGGGCAGATACGCAGTATTTT,CASGPGADTQYF
TRBJ1-1,few,TRBV5-1,TRBD1,TGCGCCAGCAGCCCATCGGGACAGAGGAACACTGAAGCTTTCTTT,CASSPSGQRNTEAFF
TRBJ1-1,few,TRBV12-5,NA,TGTGCTAGTGGTTTGCAACGCGCGCCAGGGATGAACACTGAAGCTTTCTTT,CASGLQRAPGMNTEAFF
TRBJ1-2,NA,TRBV7-2,NA,TGTGCCAGCAGCTTACAGGGAGATGGTGGTTATGGCTACACCTTC,CASSLQGDGGYGYTF
TRBJ2-7,NA,TRBV5-1,NA,TGCGCCAGCAGCTTGGGGTCCCTCGGACTCTACGAGCAGTACTTC,CASSLGSLGLYEQYF
TRBJ2-4,NA,TRBV4-3,TRBD2,TGCGCCAGCAGCCAAGGCGCGGGCGGGGGTTATTGGGACATTCAGTACTTC,CASSQGAGGGYWDIQYF
TRBJ1-5,NA,TRBV7-2,NA,TGTGCCAGCACTCACGGAAACAATCAGCCCCAGCATTTT,CASTHGNNQPQHF
TRBJ2-7,NA,TRBV14,NA,TGTGCCAGCAGCCAAGGGCGGGGACCCTACGAGCAGTACTTC,CASSQGRGPYEQYF
TRBJ1-2,few,TRBV29-1,TRBD1,TGCAGCGCCGGATCTCCGGGACAGGGGAGAGGCTACACCTTC,CSAGSPGQGRGYTF
TRBJ1-2,NA,TRBV28,NA,TGTGCCAGCAGCAAGGGTTTGAGCTATGGCTACACCTTC,CASSKGLSYGYTF
TRBJ2-2,once,TRBV9,TRBD1,TGTGCCAGCAGCGCTGCGCAGGGGACAGGATCCACCGGGGAGCTGTTTTTT,CASSAAQGTGSTGELFF
TRBJ2-7,few,TRBV9,NA,TGTGCCAGCAGCGTGAGAGGGGACGGAGGCTCCTACGAGCAGTACTTC,CASSVRGDGGSYEQYF
TRBJ2-1,few,TRBV21-1,NA,TGTGCCAGCATCAAACGAAGGGCAGCGGGAGTGTTCAATGAGCAGTTCTTC,CASIKRRAAGVFNEQFF
TRBJ2-7,NA,TRBV18,TRBD1,TGTGCCAGCTCACGTGGACAGGCCCGATACGAGCAGTACTTC,CASSRGQARYEQYF
TRBJ1-5,few,TRBV9,NA,TGTGCCAGCAGCGTTTCGGGGCTTAGCAATCAGCCCCAGCATTTT,CASSVSGLSNQPQHF
TRBJ2-7,NA,TRBV18,TRBD1,TGTGCCAGCTCACCTCGACAGGGCCCCTCCTACGAGCAGTACTTC,CASSPRQGPSYEQYF
TRBJ2-1,few,TRBV9,TRBD2,TGTGCCAGCAGCCCCCGACTAGCGGGGGGGCACAATGAGCAGTTCTTC,CASSPRLAGGHNEQFF
TRBJ1-1,few,TRBV7-9,TRBD1,TGTGCCAGCAGCTTAAGCGGGACAGGTATTTTCGACACTGAAGCTTTCTTT,CASSLSGTGIFDTEAFF
TRBJ1-2,few,TRBV9,NA,TGTGCCAGCAGCGCAGATAATAAGGGCGGCTACACCTTC,CASSADNKGGYTF
TRBJ2-7,NA,TRBV27,NA,TGTGCCAGCAGTTTAAGGGGGGAGGTTTACGAGCAGTACTTC,CASSLRGEVYEQYF
TRBJ2-3,few,TRBV15,NA,TGTGCCACCAGCAGAGATAAGGGGAGTTTTTCAGATACGCAGTATTTT,CATSRDKGSFSDTQYF
TRBJ2-7,NA,TRBV7-6,NA,TGTGCCAGCAGCTTGGACGGTTCCTACGAGCAGTACTTC,CASSLDGSYEQYF
TRBJ2-1,few,TRBV9,TRBD1,TGTGCCAGCAGCGGGGACAGCTACAATGAGCAGTTCTTC,CASSGDSYNEQFF
TRBJ1-2,few,TRBV25-1,NA,TGTGCCAGCAGTGGTAGGACAGTGGCTGGCTACACCTTC,CASSGRTVAGYTF
TRBJ2-7,NA,TRBV6-6,NA,TGTGCCAGCAGTCCACCGGGACTGAGCTCCTACGAGCAGTACTTC,CASSPPGLSSYEQYF
TRBJ2-1,few,TRBV15,NA,TGTGCCACCAGCAGGCTAGCGCTCGCGGGTAATGAGCAGTTCTTC,CATSRLALAGNEQFF